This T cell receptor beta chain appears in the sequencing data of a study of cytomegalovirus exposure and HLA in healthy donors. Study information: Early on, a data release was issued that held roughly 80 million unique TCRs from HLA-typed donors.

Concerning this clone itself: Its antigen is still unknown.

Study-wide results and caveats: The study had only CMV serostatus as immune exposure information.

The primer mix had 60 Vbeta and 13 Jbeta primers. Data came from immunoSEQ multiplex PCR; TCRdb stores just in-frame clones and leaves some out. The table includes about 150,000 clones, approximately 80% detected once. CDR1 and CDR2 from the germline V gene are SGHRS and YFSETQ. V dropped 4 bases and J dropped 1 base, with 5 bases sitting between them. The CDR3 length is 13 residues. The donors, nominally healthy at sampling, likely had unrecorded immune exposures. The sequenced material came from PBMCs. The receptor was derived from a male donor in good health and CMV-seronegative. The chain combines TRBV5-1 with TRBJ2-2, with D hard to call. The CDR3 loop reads CASSLRNTGELFF. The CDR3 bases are TGCGCCAGCAGCCTGAGGAACACCGGGGAGCTGTTTTTT. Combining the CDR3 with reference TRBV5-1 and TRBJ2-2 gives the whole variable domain KAGVTQTPRYLIKTRGQQVTLSCSPISGHRSVSWYQQTPGQGLQFLFEYFSETQRNKGNFPGRFSGRQFSNSRSEMNVSTLELGDSALYLCASSLRNTGELFFGEGSRLTVL.